These 4 T cell receptor beta chains originate from one sample sequenced in a study of T-cell reconstitution after alpha-beta-depleted transplantation in children. TCRbeta library preparation incorporated unique molecular identifiers. Via MiXCR, TCRdb re-called the PCR reads, giving one row per CDR3 protein. The sample lists around 450,000 distinct CDR3 sequences, roughly 44% occurring once. Specimen: PBMCs, collected before TCRalphabeta/CD19-depleted stem cell transplant. Receptors were obtained from a girl aged 2 to 10 with aplastic anemia, due to receive a stem cell transplant.

This clonotype was seen many times. The rearrangement uses TRBV14 and TRBJ2-1; 8 bases are shared with TRBD2. V lost 4 bases to trimming and J lost 8 bases; unmatched junction nucleotides: 7. CDR1 is SGHDN, CDR2 FVKESK, per germline. CDR3 length equals 14 residues. CDR3 nucleotides: TGTGCCAGCAGCCCCAGCGGGAGAGTACATGAGCAGTTCTTC. Amino acids: CASSPSGRVHEQFF. Complete variable domain (other parts from reference TRBV14 and TRBJ2-1): EAGVTQFPSHSVIEKGQTVTLRCDPISGHDNLYWYRRVMGKEIKFLLHFVKESKQDESGMPNNRFLAERTGGTYSTLKVQPAELEDSGVYFCASSPSGRVHEQFFGPGTRLTVL.

J is TRBJ2-5 and V is TRBV5-6; D is tentatively TRBD1 or TRBD2 (6 bases each). The ends were cut back, 2 bases at V and 6 bases at J, with 11 bases in the middle. This CDR3 has 13 residues. Germline CDR1 and CDR2: SGHDT and YYEEEE. The CDR3 DNA follows: TGTGCCAGCAGCTTAGGGGGGAGGCAGACCCAGTACTTC. Translation gives CASSLGGRQTQYF.

This clonotype was recorded a few times. The chain links TRBV11-2 to TRBJ2-2; no reliable D call. Trimming pared 3 bases from V and 7 bases from J, leaving 9 bases between. Germline CDR1 SGHAT, CDR2 FQNNGV. The CDR3 length is 13 residues. As DNA, the CDR3 is TGTGCCAGCAGCTTCGAGTCCGTCGGGGAGCTGTTTTTT. Translating gives CASSFESVGELFF.

This clonotype was seen only a few times. This chain joins TRBV5-1 and TRBJ2-2; 10 positions match TRBD2. Germline trimming cut 3 bases from V and 7 bases from J; bases unmatched to any gene: 12. There are 17 residues in the CDR3. From germline, CDR1 is SGHRS and CDR2 YFSETQ. The CDR3 here is CASSSGGLARYYGELFF. CDR3 bases: TGCGCCAGCAGCTCTGGGGGACTAGCGAGATATTACGGGGAGCTGTTTTTT. The entire variable domain, with the rest obtained from reference TRBV5-1 and TRBJ2-2, is as follows: KAGVTQTPRYLIKTRGQQVTLSCSPISGHRSVSWYQQTPGQGLQFLFEYFSETQRNKGNFPGRFSGRQFSNSRSEMNVSTLELGDSALYLCASSSGGLARYYGELFFGEGSRLTVL.